The 25 T cell receptor beta chains given below trace back to one sample, sequenced in a study of T cell responses to AZD1222 COVID-19 vaccine. Sequencing used immunoSEQ multiplex PCR; TCRdb keeps in-frame clones, though not all of them. The sample consists of over 100,000 clones, under 95% of them appearing once. Sequenced here: peripheral blood, sampled 28 days after the second AZD1222 dose. These receptors originate from an adult who received the AZD1222 COVID-19 vaccine.

This chain connects TRBV5-1 to TRBJ2-7; 8 bases are a match to TRBD2. V gave up 0 bases and J gave up 5 bases; unmatched junction bases: 7. This CDR3 spans 15 amino acids. CDR1 is SGHRS, CDR2 YFSETQ, per germline. The CDR3 region is CASSLATSEVDEQYF. CDR3 nucleotides: TGCGCCAGCAGCTTGGCGACTAGCGAGGTCGACGAGCAGTACTTC.

CDR3 bases: TGCGCCAGCAGCTTGGGTCTAGCGGCGTACCAAGAGACCCAGTACTTC. It yields the protein CASSLGLAAYQETQYF. The gene calls are TRBV5-1 and TRBJ2-5; 7 nucleotides align to TRBD2. Germline CDR1 is SGHRS and CDR2 is YFSETQ. The CDR3 contains 16 residues. The V gene end was trimmed by 0 bases and the J gene end by 0 bases; junction bases not matched to a gene: 5.

V is TRBV12-3 or TRBV12-4 and J is TRBJ2-1; tentative D call: TRBD1 (6 bases). V lost 4 bases and J lost 8, with 12 bases in between. The CDR3 contains 13 residues. CDR3 sequence reads: CASSSWTVHEQFF. Here the CDR3 DNA reads TGTGCCAGCAGTTCCTGGACAGTCCATGAGCAGTTCTTC.

This rearrangement joins TRBV9 to TRBJ2-1, with 7 positions matching TRBD2. CDR3 length: 17 residues. V shed 0 bases and J 0 bases; nucleotides not matched to a gene: 6. Germline V gene lookup returns CDR1 SGDLS and CDR2 YYNGEE. The CDR3 DNA is TGTGCCAGCAGCGTAGATGGCGGGGGAGGCTCCTACAATGAGCAGTTCTTC. It codes for CASSVDGGGGSYNEQFF.

This rearrangement joins TRBV7-9 to TRBJ2-7; 7 bases line up with TRBD2. V lost 4 bases, J lost 6 bases, and 9 bases stayed unmatched. The germline gives CDR1 SEHNR, CDR2 FQNEAQ (reference sequence). The CDR3 loop spans 14 amino acids. CDR3 amino acids: CASSSTSSGLEQYF. CDR3 bases: TGTGCCAGCAGCTCGACTAGCTCGGGACTCGAGCAGTACTTC.

The chain employs TRBV19 and TRBJ2-2, with 7 bases fitting TRBD1. The junction had 5 bases not matched to a gene; V was cut back by 7 bases and J by 0 bases. The V gene's germline CDR1 is LNHDA and CDR2 SQIVND (reference sequence). CDR3 length: 15 residues. CDR3 amino acids: CASMLTGTNTGELFF. CDR3 sequence (DNA): TGTGCCAGTATGTTGACAGGGACGAACACCGGGGAGCTGTTTTTT.

The CDR3 is CASSRDRNYGYTF. As DNA, the CDR3 is TGTGCCAGCAGTAGAGACCGTAACTATGGCTACACCTTC. The chain has TRBV12-3 or TRBV12-4 and TRBJ1-2; D is ambiguous. The V and J ends lost 5 bases and 1 base respectively, with 8 bases between them. The CDR3 consists of 13 residues.

V is TRBV2 and J is TRBJ2-3; D uncertain. Per the germline V gene, CDR1 is SNHLY and CDR2 is FYNNEI. This CDR3 spans 16 amino acids. V was trimmed by 4 bases and J by 0 bases, leaving 14 bases between them. The CDR3 DNA reads as TGTGCCAGCAGTGTGGAGAGACCCAGTAGCACAGATACGCAGTATTTT. Translation: CASSVERPSSTDTQYF.

The chain couples TRBV5-1 to TRBJ2-1; 12 positions agree with TRBD2. The CDR3 extends over 16 amino acids. Unmatched junction bases numbered 1, after V lost 0 bases and J lost 3 bases. Germline V gene lookup returns CDR1 SGHRS and CDR2 YFSETQ. The CDR3 sequence: CASSLELAGGYNEQFF. CDR3 sequence (DNA): TGCGCCAGCAGCTTGGAACTAGCGGGGGGCTACAATGAGCAGTTCTTC.

The chain joins TRBV7-9 to TRBJ1-3, with D perhaps matching TRBD1 (5 bases). Germline V CDR1 and CDR2: SEHNR, FQNEAQ (reference sequence). CDR3 length equals 16 residues. With 5 bases removed from V and 0 bases from J, the gap between germline ends came to 14 bases. In DNA, the CDR3 is TGTGCCAGCAGCCGAGCAAACAGGATCTCTGGAAACACCATATATTTT. It specifies CASSRANRISGNTIYF. Filled out from reference TRBV7-9 and TRBJ1-3, the complete variable domain reads DTGVSQNPRHKITKRGQNVTFRCDPISEHNRLYWYRQTLGQGPEFLTYFQNEAQLEKSRLLSDRFSAERPKGSFSTLEIQRTEQGDSAMYLCASSRANRISGNTIYFGEGSWLTVV.

The chain recombines TRBV27 with TRBJ1-2; a weak D match, TRBD1 (6 bases). The V gene's germline CDR1 is MNHEY and CDR2 SMNVEV (reference sequence). V was trimmed by 5 bases and J by 8 bases, leaving 18 bases between them. This CDR3 contains 14 residues. The CDR3 here is CASSPLGGGYGYTF. The CDR3, as DNA: TGTGCCAGCAGTCCCCTCGGGGGCGGTTACGGCTACACCTTC.

The chain combines TRBV27 with TRBJ2-3; the D call may be TRBD1 or TRBD2 (5 bases each). The germline V gene encodes CDR1 MNHEY and CDR2 SMNVEV (reference sequence). The CDR3 runs 19 residues. V was cut by 1 base and J by 0 bases, with 20 bases left in between. The CDR3 is CASSLYWKEGDLSTDTQYF. In DNA, the CDR3 is TGTGCCAGCAGTTTATACTGGAAGGAAGGGGACCTTAGCACAGATACGCAGTATTTT.

This clone was found once. V usage is TRBV7-3 and J usage is TRBJ2-6; TRBD1 agrees at 10 bases. V dropped 3 bases and J dropped 4; count of bases not matched to a gene: 9. CDR1 and CDR2 (germline): SGHTA, FQGTGA. The CDR3 runs 18 residues. The CDR3 loop is CASSLRQGASSGANVLTF. The CDR3, as DNA: TGTGCCAGCAGCTTGCGACAGGGGGCATCTTCAGGGGCCAACGTCCTGACTTTC.

With regard to this clone: Other DNA sequences from this sample encode an identical CDR3 as well. The CDR3: CASSYRNTEAFF. Here the CDR3 DNA reads TGTGCCAGCAGTTATCGAAACACTGAAGCTTTCTTT. The gene calls are TRBV6-5 and TRBJ1-1; D is unclear. Germline CDR1 reads MNHEY; CDR2 reads SVGAGI. This CDR3 has 12 amino acids. Between the trimmed V and J ends, which lost 3 bases and 2 bases, there was a span of 4 bases.

V gene TRBV11-1 combines with J gene TRBJ2-1; no definite D call. CDR1 and CDR2 from the germline V gene are SGHAT and FQDESV (reference sequence). The CDR3 loop spans 15 amino acids. Trimming removed 2 bases at V and 5 bases at J, with 13 bases between. The CDR3 protein is CASSLLGGTNNEQFF. In nucleotides, the CDR3 is TGTGCCAGCAGCTTACTCGGCGGAACTAACAATGAGCAGTTCTTC. The whole variable domain, remainder taken from reference TRBV11-1 and TRBJ2-1, is EAEVAQSPRYKITEKSQAVAFWCDPISGHATLYWYRQILGQGPELLVQFQDESVVDDSQLPKDRFSAERLKGVDSTLKIQPAELGDSAMYLCASSLLGGTNNEQFFGPGTRLTVL.

The genes are TRBV27 and TRBJ2-2; 8 positions match TRBD1. The germline gives CDR1 MNHEY, CDR2 SMNVEV (reference sequence). V lost 2 bases to trimming and J lost 5 bases; unmatched junction nucleotides: 10. There are 17 residues in the CDR3. In DNA, the CDR3 is TGTGCCAGCAGTTTAAAAGACAGGGGCTCAGGGACCGGGGAGCTGTTTTTT. It translates to CASSLKDRGSGTGELFF.

The chain employs TRBV10-3 and TRBJ1-4; 11 nucleotides align to TRBD1. The CDR3 is 14 amino acids. Germline values: CDR1 ENHRY, CDR2 SYGVKD. J gave up 10 bases and V 6 bases, and 7 bases lay outside the gene matches. The CDR3 DNA sequence: TGTGCCATCAGCGCGGGACAGGGGGATGGAAAACTGTTTTTT. Its translation: CAISAGQGDGKLFF.

The gene calls are TRBV5-1 and TRBJ2-7; 8 bases agree with TRBD1. Per the germline V gene, CDR1 is SGHRS and CDR2 is YFSETQ. This CDR3 has 16 residues. V shed 4 bases and J 3 bases; nucleotides not matched to a gene: 12. CDR3 loop: CASSRGQGAPLYEQYF. The CDR3 coding sequence is TGCGCCAGCAGCCGGGGCCAGGGGGCGCCGCTCTACGAGCAGTACTTC. The complete variable domain, with remaining parts taken from reference TRBV5-1 and TRBJ2-7, reads KAGVTQTPRYLIKTRGQQVTLSCSPISGHRSVSWYQQTPGQGLQFLFEYFSETQRNKGNFPGRFSGRQFSNSRSEMNVSTLELGDSALYLCASSRGQGAPLYEQYFGPGTRLTVT.

The genes are TRBV2 and TRBJ2-4; 12 positions agree with TRBD2. From germline, CDR1 is SNHLY and CDR2 FYNNEI. Trimming removed 4 bases from V and 6 bases from J; junction bases left unmatched: 10. The CDR3 is made up of 17 amino acids. CDR3 nucleotides: TGTGCCAGCAGTGGGCTAGCGGGAGGGATGGGTAGAAACATTCAGTACTTC. This sequence encodes CASSGLAGGMGRNIQYF.

This chain links TRBV10-3 with TRBJ1-1, with 7 bases matching TRBD1. Germline V gene data show CDR1 as ENHRY and CDR2 as SYGVKD. V dropped 5 bases and J dropped 10; count of bases not matched to a gene: 13. There are 14 residues in the CDR3. The DNA for the CDR3 is TGTGCCATCAGTCTGGGACAGCCTACTCTTCGAGCTTTCTTT. Amino acid sequence: CAISLGQPTLRAFF.

The chain joins TRBV30 to TRBJ1-1; TRBD1 matches 7 bases. The CDR3 is made up of 14 amino acids. CDR1 and CDR2 (germline): GTSNPN, SVGIG (reference sequence). The trim removed 4 bases at V and 5 bases at J, leaving 10 bases unmatched. This CDR3 reads CAWTLQGRKTEAFF. CDR3 bases: TGTGCCTGGACCTTACAGGGGCGCAAGACTGAAGCTTTCTTT.

The genes are TRBV24-1 and TRBJ2-5; TRBD2 agrees at 12 bases. J lost 4 bases, V lost 6 bases, and 2 bases had no gene match. The V gene's germline CDR1 is KGHDR and CDR2 SFDVKD. The CDR3 sequence is 14 residues long. CDR3 region: CATSPTSGRETQYF. In DNA form, the CDR3 reads TGTGCCACCAGTCCGACTAGCGGGAGAGAGACCCAGTACTTC.

The gene calls are TRBV3-1 (or the pseudogene TRBV3-2) and TRBJ1-3; D unresolved. Trimming cost V 4 bases and J 3 bases, with 7 bases left between them. Germline CDR1 and CDR2: LGHDT and YNNKEL (reference sequence). This CDR3 has 13 residues. CDR3 sequence reads: CASSLSYGNTIYF. For the CDR3, the DNA is TGTGCCAGCAGCCTATCCTATGGAAACACCATATATTTT.

The chain employs TRBV28 and TRBJ1-3; no definite D call. Germline CDR1 reads MDHEN; CDR2 reads SYDVKM. The CDR3 runs 17 residues. V was trimmed by 3 bases and J by 0 bases, leaving 15 bases between them. This chain's CDR3 is CASSFFAGSSSGNTIYF. The CDR3, as DNA: TGTGCCAGCAGTTTCTTTGCGGGTTCAAGCTCTGGAAACACCATATATTTT.

The CDR3 DNA reads TGTGCCAGCAGCCCGCGACAGGGAAGTTCACCCCTCCACTTT. It specifies CASSPRQGSSPLHF. The chain employs TRBV5-4 and TRBJ1-6, with 7 bases matching TRBD1. Per germline, CDR1 SGHNT and CDR2 YYREEE (reference sequence). With 4 bases clipped from V and 9 bases from J, the junction kept 7 bases outside the gene matches. The CDR3 is 14 amino acids.